This record covers a single TCR beta chain. No antigen is known for it. This specimen comes from a study of T cell repertoires in cytomegalovirus infection. Whole-study context: Public TCR beta signatures provided an indication of both CMV infection and a matching HLA type.

General study results and limits: The cumulative frequency of public TCR beta families identified carriers of CMV plus the relevant HLA.

TCRdb reprocessed the reads via MiXCR and lists one record per CDR3 protein. The sample records approximately 500,000 distinct CDR3 sequences, roughly 34% being singletons. Deletions cut 3 bases from V and 5 bases from J, with 13 bases between. Germline CDR1 LNHDA, CDR2 SQIVND (reference sequence). This CDR3 has 14 residues. This clonotype originated in a human donor in good health (CMV status not recorded). Some clones in this sample may be carry-over from other donors' samples. Source: cultured PBMCs, taken from culture after CMV antigen stimulation. The chain combines TRBV19 with TRBJ2-5, with D uncertain. This chain's CDR3 is CASSMGTRWETQYF. The CDR3 nucleotides are TGTGCCAGTAGTATGGGCACTCGGTGGGAGACCCAGTACTTC.